These 21 T cell receptor beta chains originate from one sample sequenced in a study of shared clonotypes between healthy human individuals. Method: immunoSEQ multiplex PCR; TCRdb's copy keeps in-frame clones and lacks some. The repertoire has approximately 2,200,000 clones, 93% of them found once; the top ten carry over 1.5%. Naive CD8 cells lacked CD45RO, underwent positive selection for CCR7 and left out terminally differentiated effector memory CD45RA+ cells. Sequencing was performed on naive CD8+ T cells from PBMCs. All receptors come from a young man in good health. Some clones in this sample may be carry-over from other donors' samples.

The chain couples TRBV6-4 to TRBJ2-1; 13 bases agree with TRBD2. V lost 0 bases to trimming and J lost 9 bases; unmatched junction nucleotides: 2. The CDR3 totals 15 residues. Germline lookup yields CDR1 MRHNA and CDR2 SNTAGT. The CDR3 loop is CASSDSRTSGSEQFF. CDR3 bases: TGTGCCAGCAGTGACTCCAGGACTAGCGGGAGTGAGCAGTTCTTC.

With respect to this clone: The identical CDR3 is also encoded by other nucleotide sequences in the sample. The V and J genes are TRBV27 and TRBJ2-7; D is uncertain. The V end lost 2 bases, the J end lost 2 bases, and 10 bases lay between the germline ends. The CDR3 spans 14 residues. Germline loops: CDR1 MNHEY, CDR2 SMNVEV (reference sequence). DNA for the CDR3: TGTGCCAGCAGTTTACGTGGTGAGGCCTACGAGCAGTACTTC. Translated, it gives CASSLRGEAYEQYF.

The V and J genes are TRBV29-1 and TRBJ2-2, with 10 bases identical to TRBD2. CDR1 SQVTM and CDR2 ANQGSEA come from the germline V gene. V lost 4 bases, J lost 0 bases, and 5 bases stayed unmatched. CDR3 size: 16 residues. The chain's CDR3 is CSVVLAGSTNTGELFF. The CDR3, as DNA: TGCAGCGTTGTACTAGCGGGATCGACGAACACCGGGGAGCTGTTTTTT.

The CDR3: CASSRGLAAGVGQETQYF. Here the CDR3 DNA reads TGTGCCAGCAGTCGAGGACTAGCGGCTGGGGTGGGACAAGAGACCCAGTACTTC. The J gene is TRBJ2-5, the V gene TRBV2; TRBD2 matches at 10 bases. The V gene's germline CDR1 is SNHLY and CDR2 FYNNEI. Germline trimming cut 5 bases from V and 2 bases from J; bases unmatched to any gene: 14. The CDR3 is 18 amino acids.

Notes on this clone: In the same sample, other DNA sequences code for this CDR3. The rearrangement links TRBV28 to TRBJ2-1; 8 nucleotides agree with TRBD1. This CDR3 is 15 amino acids long. CDR1 MDHEN and CDR2 SYDVKM come from the germline V gene. J gave up 4 bases and V 3 bases, and 5 bases lay outside the gene matches. CDR3 in amino acids: CASSLGTGPYNEQFF. The CDR3 region has the DNA TGTGCCAGCAGTTTGGGGACAGGCCCTTACAATGAGCAGTTCTTC.

In regard to this clone: Additional DNA sequences in this sample encode the identical CDR3. In DNA, the CDR3 is TGTGCCAGCAGTTCTAGCGGCCCCTCCTACGAGCAGTACTTC. Amino acid sequence: CASSSSGPSYEQYF. V is TRBV27 and J is TRBJ2-7; 7 bases agree with TRBD2. The CDR3 spans 14 residues. Germline V CDR1 and CDR2: MNHEY, SMNVEV (reference sequence). J lost 0 bases, V lost 4 bases, and 3 bases had no gene match.

This clone was counted a single time. This CDR3 is also generated by other DNA sequences in the sample. This chain links TRBV7-3 with TRBJ2-2; no firm D call. Germline CDR1 is SGHTA and CDR2 is FQGTGA. V was clipped by 3 bases and J by 6 bases, with 8 bases between them. The CDR3 spans 13 residues. CDR3 bases: TGTGCCAGCAGCTTGGCCGGGCCCGGGGAGCTGTTTTTT. Its protein is CASSLAGPGELFF.

V and J are TRBV7-9 and TRBJ1-2, with unresolved D. Germline CDR1 reads SEHNR; CDR2 reads FQNEAQ (reference sequence). This CDR3 is 12 amino acids long. The V gene lost 3 bases and the J gene lost 6 bases, with 8 bases spanning the gap. CDR3 sequence reads: CASSFGPDGYTF. Written as DNA, the CDR3 is TGTGCCAGCAGCTTTGGACCGGATGGCTACACCTTC.

This clone has a single count. The chain uses TRBV4-2 and TRBJ2-5; D remains unclear. The end of the DNA aligns better with TRBJ2-7, so the J call may be wrong. The germline V gene has CDR1 LGHNA and CDR2 YNFKEQ. CDR3 size: 11 residues. The CDR3 DNA reads as TGTGCCAGCAGCCACCTTTACGAGCAGTACTTC. Protein product: CASSHLYEQYF.

The genes are TRBV30 and TRBJ1-1, with D perhaps TRBD1 (5 bases). Germline V gives CDR1 GTSNPN, CDR2 SVGIG (reference sequence). This CDR3 spans 13 amino acids. Between the trimmed V and J ends, which lost 4 bases and 2 bases, there was a span of 11 bases. CDR3 in amino acids: CAWKHDRNTEAFF. The CDR3 nucleotides are TGTGCCTGGAAACATGACAGAAACACTGAAGCTTTCTTT.

V usage is TRBV15 and J usage is TRBJ2-7; unclear D gene. This CDR3 has 16 amino acids. CDR1 and CDR2 (germline): LNHNV, YYDKDF (reference sequence). With 0 bases removed from V and 3 bases from J, the gap between germline ends came to 15 bases. DNA for the CDR3: TGTGCCACCAGCAGAGATCCAAAGGTGGGCTACTACGAGCAGTACTTC. Translation gives CATSRDPKVGYYEQYF.

This clone was seen only once. The rearrangement joins TRBV7-9 to TRBJ2-1, with a possible D match to TRBD2 (6 bases). The length of the CDR3 is 15 residues. V lost 1 base and J 6 bases, leaving 13 bases between the germline ends. From germline, CDR1 is SEHNR and CDR2 FQNEAQ (reference sequence). CDR3 DNA: TGTGCCAGCAGCTTAGTTGCAGCGGGCAGCAATGAGCAGTTCTTC. This translates into CASSLVAAGSNEQFF.

The chain combines TRBV7-9 with TRBJ1-2; D gene unclear. The CDR3 sequence is 13 residues long. Germline CDR1 reads SEHNR; CDR2 reads FQNEAQ (reference sequence). V was clipped by 4 bases and J by 4 bases, with 10 bases between them. CDR3 loop: CASSSGSTYGYTF. Written as DNA, the CDR3 is TGTGCCAGCAGCTCAGGAAGTACCTATGGCTACACCTTC.

The rearrangement links TRBV19 to TRBJ2-2, with 8 bases aligning to TRBD2. The CDR3 consists of 20 residues. Germline assignment: CDR1 LNHDA and CDR2 SQIVND (reference sequence). With 3 bases clipped from V and 3 bases from J, the junction kept 18 bases outside the gene matches. CDR3 loop: CASSIHPARGGRRDTGELFF. CDR3 in DNA: TGTGCCAGTAGTATCCACCCAGCGCGTGGCGGGAGGCGGGACACCGGGGAGCTGTTTTTT.

The chain uses TRBV27 and TRBJ2-7; TRBD1 agrees at 7 bases. The germline gives CDR1 MNHEY, CDR2 SMNVEV (reference sequence). This CDR3 has 12 residues. After removal of 5 bases from V and 7 bases from J, the junction contained 5 bases not matched to a gene. CDR3 in DNA: TGTGCCAGCAGTCCAGACAGGGTTGAGCAGTACTTC. It codes for CASSPDRVEQYF.

Remarks on this clone: This sample includes further DNA sequences coding for the same CDR3. The chain uses TRBV7-3 and TRBJ2-7; 13 positions match TRBD2. Germline V lookup: CDR1 SGHTA, CDR2 FQGTGA. J gave up 0 bases and V 4 bases, and 0 bases lay outside the gene matches. The CDR3 runs 15 residues. CDR3 loop: CASSWTSGSSYEQYF. Written as DNA, the CDR3 is TGTGCCAGCAGCTGGACTAGCGGGAGCTCCTACGAGCAGTACTTC. Full variable domain (missing parts from reference TRBV7-3 and TRBJ2-7): GAGVSQTPSNKVTEKGKYVELRCDPISGHTALYWYRQSLGQGPEFLIYFQGTGAADDSGLPNDRFFAVRPEGSVSTLKIQRTERGDSAVYLCASSWTSGSSYEQYFGPGTRLTVT.

The genes are TRBV15 and TRBJ2-1, with TRBD2 matching 13 bases. V was clipped by 2 bases and J by 0 bases; unmatched bases: 13. This CDR3 spans 21 amino acids. Germline V gene data show CDR1 as LNHNV and CDR2 as YYDKDF (reference sequence). The CDR3 bases are TGTGCCACCAGCAGATCCTTCCCGGAGGGACTAGCGGGATTCTCCTACAATGAGCAGTTCTTC. Protein product: CATSRSFPEGLAGFSYNEQFF.

V and J are TRBV7-6 and TRBJ2-7, with D perhaps TRBD2 (5 bases). Germline assignment: CDR1 SGHVS and CDR2 FNYEAQ. V lost 1 base to trimming and J lost 6 bases, with 13 bases between them. The CDR3 is 14 residues long. The CDR3 loop is CASSLGGFGAEQYF. In nucleotides, the CDR3 is TGTGCCAGCAGCTTAGGAGGGTTTGGTGCCGAGCAGTACTTC.

This CDR3 reads CASSLTGTGDFLASQTSLYEQYF. As DNA, the CDR3 is TGCGCCAGCAGCTTGACCGGGACAGGGGATTTCCTAGCGAGCCAGACTAGCCTCTACGAGCAGTACTTC. The chain combines TRBV5-1 with TRBJ2-7; the match to TRBD1 covers 10 bases. This CDR3 is built from 23 residues. V lost 1 base, J lost 3 bases, and 28 bases stayed unmatched. Germline V gene lookup returns CDR1 SGHRS and CDR2 YFSETQ. Using reference TRBV5-1 and TRBJ2-7 for the parts outside the CDR3, the full variable domain is KAGVTQTPRYLIKTRGQQVTLSCSPISGHRSVSWYQQTPGQGLQFLFEYFSETQRNKGNFPGRFSGRQFSNSRSEMNVSTLELGDSALYLCASSLTGTGDFLASQTSLYEQYFGPGTRLTVT.

The genes are TRBV2 and TRBJ1-1; D gene unclear. There are 12 residues in the CDR3. In germline, CDR1 is SNHLY, CDR2 FYNNEI. V was cut by 9 bases and J by 5 bases, with 13 bases left in between. The CDR3 is CARGIFRTEAFF. CDR3 nucleotide sequence: TGTGCCAGAGGGATCTTTAGGACTGAAGCTTTCTTT.

This chain joins TRBV5-5 and TRBJ2-2; the match to TRBD2 covers 7 bases. The V and J ends lost 0 bases and 5 bases, in that order; junction bases with no gene match: 13. Germline V gives CDR1 SGHKS, CDR2 YYEKEE (reference sequence). This CDR3 has 18 residues. CDR3 amino acids: CASSLVFGLGIGTGELFF. CDR3 bases: TGTGCCAGCAGCTTGGTTTTCGGACTAGGGATTGGTACCGGGGAGCTGTTTTTT.